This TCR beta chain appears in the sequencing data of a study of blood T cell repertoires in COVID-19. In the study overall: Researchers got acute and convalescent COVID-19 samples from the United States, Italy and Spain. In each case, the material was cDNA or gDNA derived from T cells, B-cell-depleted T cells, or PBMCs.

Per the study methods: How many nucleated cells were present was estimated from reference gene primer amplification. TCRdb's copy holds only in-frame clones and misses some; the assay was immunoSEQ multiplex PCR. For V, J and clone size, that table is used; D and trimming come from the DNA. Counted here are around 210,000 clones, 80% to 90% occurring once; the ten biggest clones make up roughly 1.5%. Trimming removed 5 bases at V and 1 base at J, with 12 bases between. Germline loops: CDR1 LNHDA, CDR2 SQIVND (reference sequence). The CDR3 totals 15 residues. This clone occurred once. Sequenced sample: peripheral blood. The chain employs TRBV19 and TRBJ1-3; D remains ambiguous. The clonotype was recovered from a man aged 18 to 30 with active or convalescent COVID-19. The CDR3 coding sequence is TGTGCCAGTAGTGAGACACCTGGATCTGGAAACACCATATATTTT. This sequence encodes CASSETPGSGNTIYF.